This passage covers 14 T cell receptor beta chains from one sample sequenced in a study of cytomegalovirus exposure and HLA in healthy donors. It was with 60 Vbeta and 13 Jbeta primers that the PCR ran. The table came from immunoSEQ multiplex PCR; TCRdb's copy has only in-frame clones and leaves some out. Of 130,000 to 150,000 clones in the sample, 55% to 70% were seen once. What was sequenced was PBMCs. These receptors were collected from a woman in her twenties or thirties in good health and CMV-seropositive.

A few counts support this clone. The V call is TRBV7-8, the J call TRBJ1-6; 7 positions agree with TRBD1. CDR1 is SGHVS and CDR2 is FQNEAQ in the germline V gene. The CDR3 consists of 19 residues. V gave up 1 base and J gave up 11 bases; unmatched junction bases: 20. The CDR3 protein is CASSLVRGRGLSPSAPLHF. The CDR3 bases are TGTGCCAGCAGCTTAGTCCGAGGTAGGGGGCTTTCTCCTAGCGCACCCCTCCACTTT.

CDR3 sequence: CAWRVFGDEQFF. The CDR3 DNA follows: TGTGCCTGGAGGGTATTCGGGGATGAGCAGTTCTTC. This chain links TRBV30 with TRBJ2-1; D is possibly TRBD2 (5 bases). This CDR3 is built from 12 residues. V gave up 3 bases and J gave up 8 bases, with 11 bases separating them. The germline V gene encodes CDR1 GTSNPN and CDR2 SVGIG (reference sequence). The full variable domain, completed using reference TRBV30 and TRBJ2-1, is SQTIHQWPATLVQPVGSPLSLECTVEGTSNPNLYWYRQAAGRGLQLLFYSVGIGQISSEVPQNLSASRPQDRQFILSSKKLLLSDSGFYLCAWRVFGDEQFFGPGTRLTVL.

V gene TRBV2 combines with J gene TRBJ2-7, with D unclear. Trimming removed 0 bases at V and 2 bases at J, with 5 bases between. Germline V gene data show CDR1 as SNHLY and CDR2 as FYNNEI. The CDR3 totals 13 residues. CDR3 bases: TGTGCCAGCAGTGAAGCGAGAACCTACGAGCAGTACTTC. Protein sequence: CASSEARTYEQYF.

The chain uses TRBV11-3 and TRBJ1-1; D possibly corresponds to TRBD1 (6 bases). The CDR3 runs 12 residues. Trimming removed 1 base at V and 9 bases at J, with 9 bases between. Germline CDR1 reads SGHNT; CDR2 reads YENEEA. This CDR3 is CASSLGGQKAFF. CDR3 coding DNA: TGTGCCAGCAGCTTAGGGGGGCAGAAAGCTTTCTTT.

This rearrangement joins TRBV5-1 to TRBJ2-3; D possibly corresponds to TRBD2 (5 bases). Germline V gives CDR1 SGHRS, CDR2 YFSETQ. V lost 0 bases and J lost 2, with 10 bases in between. This CDR3 region has 15 residues. The CDR3 is CASSLETGYTDTQYF. The CDR3 coding sequence is TGCGCCAGCAGCTTGGAAACGGGATACACAGATACGCAGTATTTT.

Worth noting for this clone: Germline is not matched at one junction end, which may reflect a read error. In DNA, the CDR3 is TGTGCCAGCAGCCAAGAACAGGTGAACACTGAAGCTTTCTTT. Protein product: CASSQEQVNTEAFF. The chain couples TRBV4-1 to TRBJ1-1, with TRBD1 as a possible D gene (5 bases). CDR1 is MGHRA and CDR2 is YSYEKL in the germline V gene. This CDR3 has 14 residues.

This clone was seen a handful of times. The chain joins TRBV2 to TRBJ2-7; unclear D gene. The CDR3 loop spans 12 amino acids. V dropped 4 bases and J dropped 2 bases, with 6 bases sitting between them. Germline loops: CDR1 SNHLY, CDR2 FYNNEI. The CDR3 sequence is CASSGLTYEQYF. The CDR3 bases are TGTGCCAGCAGTGGTTTAACCTACGAGCAGTACTTC.

The rearrangement links TRBV15 to TRBJ2-1; D not certain. V dropped 4 bases and J dropped 9 bases, with 13 bases sitting between them. The CDR3 runs to 13 residues. CDR1 is LNHNV, CDR2 YYDKDF, per germline (reference sequence). CDR3 in DNA: TGTGCCACCAGCAAAGATGTCAAGAGTGAGCAGTTCTTC. Translation gives CATSKDVKSEQFF. Combining the CDR3 with reference TRBV15 and TRBJ2-1 gives the whole variable domain DAMVIQNPRYQVTQFGKPVTLSCSQTLNHNVMYWYQQKSSQAPKLLFHYYDKDFNNEADTPDNFQSRRPNTSFCFLDIRSPGLGDTAMYLCATSKDVKSEQFFGPGTRLTVL.

This clone was detected only a few times. The chain has TRBV30 and TRBJ1-6; 9 nucleotides match TRBD1. V lost 4 bases, J lost 4 bases, and 8 bases stayed unmatched. The CDR3 runs to 16 residues. Germline V gene data show CDR1 as GTSNPN and CDR2 as SVGIG (reference sequence). For the CDR3, the DNA is TGTGCCTGGATCGGGACAGGGAGTGGGTATAATTCACCCCTCCACTTT. Translated: CAWIGTGSGYNSPLHF. Drawing the rest from reference TRBV30 and TRBJ1-6, the complete variable domain is SQTIHQWPATLVQPVGSPLSLECTVEGTSNPNLYWYRQAAGRGLQLLFYSVGIGQISSEVPQNLSASRPQDRQFILSSKKLLLSDSGFYLCAWIGTGSGYNSPLHFGNGTRLTVT.

The chain uses TRBV2 and TRBJ1-1, with D tentatively TRBD1 (6 bases). Trimming took 7 bases from V and 9 from J, leaving 24 bases between them. Germline lookup yields CDR1 SNHLY and CDR2 FYNNEI. The length of the CDR3 is 15 residues. The CDR3 region has the DNA TGTGCCAGCAACCACATCCGAAAGGGGGACCCGAAAGCTTTCTTT. Translating it yields CASNHIRKGDPKAFF.

This clone was counted between two and nine times. The J gene is TRBJ1-1, the V gene TRBV6-1; D ambiguous. This CDR3 comprises 11 residues. The ends were cut back, 4 bases at V and 11 bases at J, with 11 bases in the middle. Germline assignment: CDR1 MNHNS and CDR2 SASEGT. CDR3 coding DNA: TGTGCCAGCAGTGTCATTTTTTTGGCTTTCTTT. It is translated as CASSVIFLAFF.

The chain links TRBV19 to TRBJ1-2; 7 bases are shared with TRBD1. CDR3 length equals 15 residues. The V segment lost 3 bases and the J segment 4 bases; nucleotides outside the gene matches: 8. CDR1 and CDR2 (germline): LNHDA, SQIVND (reference sequence). Here the CDR3 reads CASSISGGWFYGYTF. The CDR3 region has the DNA TGTGCCAGTAGTATCTCAGGGGGATGGTTCTATGGCTACACCTTC.

The V call is TRBV7-2, the J call TRBJ2-1; 10 positions agree with TRBD1. This CDR3 region has 15 residues. The junction had 9 bases not matched to a gene; V was cut back by 5 bases and J by 8 bases. The V gene's germline CDR1 is SGHTA and CDR2 FQGNSA. The CDR3 DNA sequence: TGTGCCAGCAGCCCAGACAGGGGGCGCAACTATGAGCAGTTCTTC. The encoded protein is CASSPDRGRNYEQFF.

The genes are TRBV5-1 and TRBJ1-1, with unresolved D. The germline V gene encodes CDR1 SGHRS and CDR2 YFSETQ. Trimming left V 1 base short and J 3 bases short, with 10 bases between. There are 14 residues in the CDR3. The DNA of the CDR3 is TGCGCCAGCAGCTTGAGCGAAGCCTACACTGAAGCTTTCTTT. This translates into CASSLSEAYTEAFF.